This TCR beta chain was sequenced for a study of blood T cell repertoires in COVID-19 (dated by TCRdb to 2018 to 2020). In terms of the full investigation: Samples from collaborators originated in the United States, Italy and Spain and spanned both the acute and convalescent phases of COVID-19. The repertoires were released in a freely available public database meant as a resource for research on the immune response to SARS-CoV-2. Where available, HLA class I and class II types were obtained from metadata supplied by the sample provider rather than from assay-based typing. The samples were drawn from the first 160 participants of the ongoing ImmuneRACE study and from roughly 1,300 subjects provided by 6 global collaborators. A de-identified subject ID, COVID-19 status, age in years and sex were almost always included in the sample metadata. The dataset comprised deeply sampled blood TCRbeta repertoires from subjects exposed to, actively infected with, or recovered from COVID-19. The prospective study material was composed of cDNA or gDNA derived from T cells, B-cell-depleted T cells, or PBMCs.

Whole blood was collected in K2EDTA tubes by collaborating institutions according to the institutions' own protocols. Collaborator samples were shipped for TCRbeta analysis as frozen whole blood, isolated PBMCs, or DNA extracted from either sample type. As regards this clone: No antigen is known for it. There are no base qualities to consult, and no much larger clone falls within one base.

Points the paper makes about the study in general: The amount of clinical and demographic metadata varied by source and participant and was provided uncurated.

Sequences LGHNA (CDR1) and YSLEER (CDR2) are obtained from the germline V gene. V trim: 0 bases; J trim: 5 bases; unmatched bases: 3. The CDR3 contains 14 residues, cysteine and phenylalanine counted. The entry retains the CDR3 DNA only, 42 bases that are in frame from base 1. TCRbeta CDR3 regions were amplified from genomic DNA using the immunoSEQ Assay, a bias-controlled multiplex PCR. The authors' analysis ran thus. Within the assay, amplification of reference gene primers was used to estimate how many nucleated cells each sample contained. To quantify the absolute abundance of each unique TCRbeta CDR3 rearrangement, sequence reads were collapsed and filtered. Productive Simpson clonality was computed per sample as the square root of Simpson's diversity index over productive rearrangements. TCRdb retrieved this table from immuneACCESS and kept in-frame rearrangements only. Not all clones are present; in checked studies, unresolved V genes account for under half, and no reason is known for the remainder. That table supplies the V and J calls and clone size; D and trimming were determined from the DNA. This sample comprises around 200,000 clones, 80% to 90% of them detected only once. The leading ten clones occupy less than 11% of the sample.

Recombination linked TRBV4-3 to TRBJ1-1; TRBD1 agrees with 7 junctional bases. This sequence was found in a woman older than 75 with acute or convalescent COVID-19. Sequencing was performed on peripheral blood. The CDR3 reads as follows: CASSQELQGTEAFF. The bases are TGCGCCAGCAGCCAAGAACTACAGGGGACTGAAGCTTTCTTT.